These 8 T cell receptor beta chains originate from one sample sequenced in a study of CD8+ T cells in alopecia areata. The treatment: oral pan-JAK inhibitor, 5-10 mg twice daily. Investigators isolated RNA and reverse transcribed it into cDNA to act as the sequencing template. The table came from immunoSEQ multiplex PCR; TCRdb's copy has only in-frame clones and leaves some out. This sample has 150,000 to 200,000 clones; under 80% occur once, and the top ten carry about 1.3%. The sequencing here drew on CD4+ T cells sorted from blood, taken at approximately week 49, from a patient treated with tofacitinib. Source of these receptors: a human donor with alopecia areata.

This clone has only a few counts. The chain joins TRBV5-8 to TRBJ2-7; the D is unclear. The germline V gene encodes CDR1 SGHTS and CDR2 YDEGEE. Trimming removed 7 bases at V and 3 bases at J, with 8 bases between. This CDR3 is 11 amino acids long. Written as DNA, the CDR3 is TGTGCCAGCCAAAAACTCTACGAGCAGTACTTC. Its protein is CASQKLYEQYF.

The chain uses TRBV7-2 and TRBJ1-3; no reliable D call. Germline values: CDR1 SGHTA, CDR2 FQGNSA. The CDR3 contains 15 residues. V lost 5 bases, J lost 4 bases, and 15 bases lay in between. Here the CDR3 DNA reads TGTGCCAGCAGCGTCCGAGGGCAAGGAGGAAACACCATATATTTT. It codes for CASSVRGQGGNTIYF.

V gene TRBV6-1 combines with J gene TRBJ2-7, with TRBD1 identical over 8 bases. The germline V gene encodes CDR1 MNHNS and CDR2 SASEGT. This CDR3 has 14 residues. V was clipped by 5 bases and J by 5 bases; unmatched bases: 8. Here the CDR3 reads CASSTHSTGDEQYF. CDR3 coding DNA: TGTGCCAGCAGTACACATTCGACAGGGGACGAGCAGTACTTC.

In DNA, the CDR3 is TGTGCCAGCAAAGGGGCACGGGTCCCGAATGAAAAACTGTTTTTT. Translation gives CASKGARVPNEKLFF. The J gene is TRBJ1-4, the V gene TRBV6-5, with D maybe TRBD1 (5 bases). Germline V gene data show CDR1 as MNHEY and CDR2 as SVGAGI. The CDR3 covers 15 residues. The V and J ends lost 7 bases and 5 bases respectively, with 17 bases between them.

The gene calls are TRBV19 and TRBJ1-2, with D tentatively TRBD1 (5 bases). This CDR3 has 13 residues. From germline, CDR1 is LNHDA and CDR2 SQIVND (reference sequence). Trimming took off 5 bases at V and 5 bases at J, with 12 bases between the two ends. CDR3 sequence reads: CASSPDMRYGYTF. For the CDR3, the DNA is TGTGCCAGTAGTCCGGACATGAGATATGGCTACACCTTC.

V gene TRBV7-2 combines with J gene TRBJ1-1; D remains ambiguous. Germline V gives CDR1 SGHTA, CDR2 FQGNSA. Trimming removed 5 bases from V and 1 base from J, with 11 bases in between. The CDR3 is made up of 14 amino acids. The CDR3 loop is CASSKQNPNTEAFF. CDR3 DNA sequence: TGTGCCAGCAGCAAACAAAACCCGAACACTGAAGCTTTCTTT.

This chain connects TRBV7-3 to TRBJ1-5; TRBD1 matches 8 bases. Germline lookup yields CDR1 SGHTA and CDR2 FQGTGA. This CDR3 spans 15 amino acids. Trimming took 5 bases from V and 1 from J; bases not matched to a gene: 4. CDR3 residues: CASSPGTGSNQPQHF. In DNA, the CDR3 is TGTGCCAGCAGCCCCGGGACAGGAAGCAATCAGCCCCAGCATTTT.

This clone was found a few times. In DNA form, the CDR3 reads TGTGCCAGCAGTTACCCCGGACAGGCAGAGACCCAGTACTTC. Translation: CASSYPGQAETQYF. V gene TRBV6-5 combines with J gene TRBJ2-5; 7 positions agree with TRBD1. Germline lookup yields CDR1 MNHEY and CDR2 SVGAGI. Trimming cost V 2 bases and J 4 bases; bases outside gene matches: 4. This CDR3 spans 14 amino acids.